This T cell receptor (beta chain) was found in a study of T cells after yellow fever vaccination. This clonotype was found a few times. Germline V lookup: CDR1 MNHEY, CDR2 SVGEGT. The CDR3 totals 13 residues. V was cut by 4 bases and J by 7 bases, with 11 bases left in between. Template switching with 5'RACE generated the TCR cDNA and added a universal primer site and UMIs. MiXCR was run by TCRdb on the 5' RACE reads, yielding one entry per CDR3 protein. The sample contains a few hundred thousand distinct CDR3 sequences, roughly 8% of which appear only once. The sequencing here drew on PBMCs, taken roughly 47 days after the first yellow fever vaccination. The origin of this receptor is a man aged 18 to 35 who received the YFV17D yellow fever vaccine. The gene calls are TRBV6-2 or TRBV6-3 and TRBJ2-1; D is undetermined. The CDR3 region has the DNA TGTGCCAGCAGTTGGCAGCCTGAGAATGAGCAGTTCTTC. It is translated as CASSWQPENEQFF.